The clone carrying this TCR beta chain was seen a single time. Its antigen is unknown. These data come from a study of graft-versus-host responses after intestinal transplantation. Study-wide background: Anti-thymocyte globulin induction preceded 2 to 4 years of tacrolimus and steroid maintenance in all recipients. Study results and caveats: Allografts carried high graft-versus-host to host-versus-graft clonal ratios in patients having graft-donor T cell macrochimerism.

The V end lost 2 bases, the J end lost 1 base, and 11 bases lay between the germline ends. Germline values: CDR1 MDHEN, CDR2 SYDVKM. The CDR3 has 15 amino acids. Profiled with immunoSEQ multiplex PCR; TCRdb holds only in-frame clones, not every one. The table includes around 69,000 clones, around 87% detected once. The sample in question was unstimulated CD8+ T cells sorted from spleen or lymph node cells, obtained before transplant. The gene calls are TRBV28 and TRBJ2-5, with D perhaps TRBD2 (6 bases). The source of this sequence is a human donor who was the organ donor for an intestinal transplant. CDR3 loop: CASSLGLRGQETQYF. CDR3 nucleotides: TGTGCCAGCAGTTTAGGGTTGCGGGGCCAAGAGACCCAGTACTTC.